This TCR beta chain emerged from a study of T cells after posttransplantation cyclophosphamide. Measured with immunoSEQ multiplex PCR; TCRdb has only the in-frame clones, and not every one. The table lists around 35,000 clones, no singletons, with roughly 1.1% in the top ten. This clone was seen ten or more times. Trimming at V came to 5 bases and at J to 5 bases, leaving 4 bases not matched to a gene. Germline CDR1 is SNHLY and CDR2 is FYNNEI. The CDR3 loop spans 13 amino acids. This clonotype originated in a girl aged 10-17 years in good health, CMV-negative, and a related stem cell transplant donor. This chain links TRBV2 with TRBJ2-7; 9 nucleotides align to TRBD1. Sample: PBMCs. CDR3 amino acids: CASSRTGENEQYF. In nucleotides, the CDR3 is TGTGCCAGCAGTAGGACAGGGGAGAACGAGCAGTACTTC.